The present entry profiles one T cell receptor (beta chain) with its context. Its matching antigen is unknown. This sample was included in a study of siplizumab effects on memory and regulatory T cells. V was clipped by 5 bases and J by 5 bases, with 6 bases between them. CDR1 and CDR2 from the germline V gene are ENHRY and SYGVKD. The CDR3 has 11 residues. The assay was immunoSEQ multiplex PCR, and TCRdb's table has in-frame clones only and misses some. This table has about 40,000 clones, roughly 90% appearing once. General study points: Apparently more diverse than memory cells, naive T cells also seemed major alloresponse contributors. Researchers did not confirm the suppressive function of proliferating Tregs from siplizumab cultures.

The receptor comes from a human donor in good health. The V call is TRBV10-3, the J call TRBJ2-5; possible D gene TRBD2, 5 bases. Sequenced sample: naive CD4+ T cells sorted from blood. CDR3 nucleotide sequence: TGTGCCATCAGTAGAGGGGAGACCCAGTACTTC. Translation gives CAISRGETQYF.